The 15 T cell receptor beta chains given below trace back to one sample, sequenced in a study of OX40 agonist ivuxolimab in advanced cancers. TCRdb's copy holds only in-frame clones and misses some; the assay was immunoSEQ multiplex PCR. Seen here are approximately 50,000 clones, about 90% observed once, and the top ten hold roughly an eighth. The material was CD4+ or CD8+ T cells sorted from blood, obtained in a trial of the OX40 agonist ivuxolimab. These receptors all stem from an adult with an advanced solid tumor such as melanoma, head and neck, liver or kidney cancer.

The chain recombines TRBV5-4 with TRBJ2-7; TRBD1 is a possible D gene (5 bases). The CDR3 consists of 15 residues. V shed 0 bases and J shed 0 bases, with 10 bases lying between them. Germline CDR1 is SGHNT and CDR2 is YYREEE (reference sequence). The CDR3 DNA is TGTGCCAGCAGCTTGGGGGGCGTCAACTCCTACGAGCAGTACTTC. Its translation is CASSLGGVNSYEQYF.

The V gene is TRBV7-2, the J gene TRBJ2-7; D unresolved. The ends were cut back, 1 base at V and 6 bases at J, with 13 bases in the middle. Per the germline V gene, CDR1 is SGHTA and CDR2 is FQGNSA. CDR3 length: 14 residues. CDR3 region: CASSLDFLLAEQYF. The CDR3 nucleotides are TGTGCCAGCAGCTTAGACTTTTTACTCGCCGAGCAGTACTTC.

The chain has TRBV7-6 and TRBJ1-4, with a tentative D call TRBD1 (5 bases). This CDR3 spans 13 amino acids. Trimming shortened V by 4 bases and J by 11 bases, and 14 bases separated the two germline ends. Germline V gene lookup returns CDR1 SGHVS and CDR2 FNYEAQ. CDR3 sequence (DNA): TGTGCCAGCAGCTCCTATGGGGAGGGGAAACTGTTTTTT. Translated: CASSSYGEGKLFF.

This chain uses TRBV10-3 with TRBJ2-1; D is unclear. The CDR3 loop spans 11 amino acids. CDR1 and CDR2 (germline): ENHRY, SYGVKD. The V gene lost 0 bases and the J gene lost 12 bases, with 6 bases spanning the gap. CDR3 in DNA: TGTGCCATCAGTGAGTCGATGGGGCAGTTCTTC. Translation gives CAISESMGQFF.

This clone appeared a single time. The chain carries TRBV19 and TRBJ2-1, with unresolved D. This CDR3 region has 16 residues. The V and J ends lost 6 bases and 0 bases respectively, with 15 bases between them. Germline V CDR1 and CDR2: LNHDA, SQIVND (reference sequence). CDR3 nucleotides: TGTGCCAGTAGATCGGTGGATATCGGCTCCTACAATGAGCAGTTCTTC. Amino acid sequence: CASRSVDIGSYNEQFF. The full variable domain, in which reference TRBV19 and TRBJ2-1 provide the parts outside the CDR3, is DGGITQSPKYLFRKEGQNVTLSCEQNLNHDAMYWYRQDPGQGLRLIYYSQIVNDFQKGDIAEGYSVSREKKESFPLTVTSAQKNPTAFYLCASRSVDIGSYNEQFFGPGTRLTVL.

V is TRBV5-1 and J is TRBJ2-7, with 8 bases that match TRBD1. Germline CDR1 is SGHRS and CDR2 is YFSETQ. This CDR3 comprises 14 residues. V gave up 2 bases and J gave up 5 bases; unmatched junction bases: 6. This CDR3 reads CASSFDRGLDEQYF. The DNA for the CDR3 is TGCGCCAGCAGCTTTGACAGGGGACTCGACGAGCAGTACTTC.

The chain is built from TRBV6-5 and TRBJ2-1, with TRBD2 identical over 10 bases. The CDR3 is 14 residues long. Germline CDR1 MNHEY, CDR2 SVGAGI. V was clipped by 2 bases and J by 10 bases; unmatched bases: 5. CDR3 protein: CASSYVGLAEEQFF. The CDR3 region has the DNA TGTGCCAGCAGTTACGTCGGACTAGCGGAGGAGCAGTTCTTC.

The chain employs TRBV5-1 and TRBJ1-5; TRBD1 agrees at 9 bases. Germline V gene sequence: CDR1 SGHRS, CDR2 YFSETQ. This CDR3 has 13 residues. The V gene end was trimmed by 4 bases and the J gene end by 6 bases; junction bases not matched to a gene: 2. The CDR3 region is CASSTGQGQPQHF. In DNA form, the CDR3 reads TGCGCCAGCAGCACGGGACAGGGTCAGCCCCAGCATTTT.

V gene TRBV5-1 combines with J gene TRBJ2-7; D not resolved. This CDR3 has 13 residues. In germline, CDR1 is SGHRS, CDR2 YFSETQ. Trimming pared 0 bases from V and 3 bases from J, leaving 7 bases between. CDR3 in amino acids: CASSLVIGYEQYF. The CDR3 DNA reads TGCGCCAGCAGCTTGGTAATCGGCTACGAGCAGTACTTC.

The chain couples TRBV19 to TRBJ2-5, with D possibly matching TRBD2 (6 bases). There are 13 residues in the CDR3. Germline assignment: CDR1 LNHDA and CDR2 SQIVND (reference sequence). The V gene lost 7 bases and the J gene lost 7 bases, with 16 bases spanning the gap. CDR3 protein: CASKGSGSGTQYF. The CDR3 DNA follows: TGTGCCAGTAAGGGTAGCGGCAGCGGGACCCAGTACTTC.

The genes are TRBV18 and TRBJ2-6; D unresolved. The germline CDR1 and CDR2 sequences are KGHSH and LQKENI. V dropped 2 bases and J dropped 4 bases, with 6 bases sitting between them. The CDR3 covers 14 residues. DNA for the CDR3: TGTGCCAGCTCACCAAGCCCCGGGGCCAACGTCCTGACTTTC. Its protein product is CASSPSPGANVLTF.

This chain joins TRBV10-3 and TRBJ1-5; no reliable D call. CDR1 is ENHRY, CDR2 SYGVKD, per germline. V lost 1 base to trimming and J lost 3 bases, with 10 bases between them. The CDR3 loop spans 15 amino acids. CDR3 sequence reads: CAISEWAVSNQPQHF. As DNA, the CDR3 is TGTGCCATCAGTGAGTGGGCAGTCTCCAATCAGCCCCAGCATTTT.

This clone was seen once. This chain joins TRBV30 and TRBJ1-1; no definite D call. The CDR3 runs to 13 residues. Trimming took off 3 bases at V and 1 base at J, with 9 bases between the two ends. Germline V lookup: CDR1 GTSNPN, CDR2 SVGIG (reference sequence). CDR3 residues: CAWSPTQNTEAFF. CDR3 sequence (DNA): TGTGCCTGGAGCCCGACACAGAACACTGAAGCTTTCTTT.

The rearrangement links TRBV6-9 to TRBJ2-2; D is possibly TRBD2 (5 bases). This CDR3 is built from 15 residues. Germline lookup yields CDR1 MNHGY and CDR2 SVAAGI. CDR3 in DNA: TGTGGTACCGGAGGTTTGACCCGAAACACCGGGGAGCTGTTTTTT. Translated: CGTGGLTRNTGELFF.

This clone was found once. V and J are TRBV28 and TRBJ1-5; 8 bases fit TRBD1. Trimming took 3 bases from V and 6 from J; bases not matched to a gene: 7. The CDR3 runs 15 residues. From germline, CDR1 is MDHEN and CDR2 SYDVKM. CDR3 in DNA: TGTGCCAGCAGTTTCATACAGGGGGGGAGTCAGCCCCAGCATTTT. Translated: CASSFIQGGSQPQHF.